Listed below are T cell receptor beta chains from one sample, sequenced in a study of cytomegalovirus exposure and HLA in healthy donors. The repertoire was sequenced with immunoSEQ multiplex PCR; TCRdb's copy has only in-frame clones and lacks some. The sample lists over 100,000 clones; 89% were seen once. Sequencing input: PBMCs. These receptor sequences come from a man younger than 40 in good health and CMV-seronegative. The CDR3 runs from the conserved cysteine through the conserved F or W. A D gene is named only where the DNA matches it firmly. Size is omitted from some rows. Given values are once, few, many or a class for expanded clones.

v_call	clone_size	j_call	d_call	cdr3_length	cdr3_nt	cdr3_aa
TRBV29-1	once	TRBJ2-3	NA	14	TGCAGCGTTGAAGGGACATCAGGGTCAGATACGCAGTATTTT	CSVEGTSGSDTQYF
TRBV7-9	NA	TRBJ1-1	NA	13	TGTGCCAGCAGCTCCCCCCACTACACTGAAGCTTTCTTT	CASSSPHYTEAFF
TRBV4-1	few	TRBJ2-2	NA	15	TGCGCCAGCAGCCAACTCGACACCAACACCGGGGAGCTGTTTTTT	CASSQLDTNTGELFF
TRBV14	NA	TRBJ1-4	NA	16	TGTGCCAGCAGCCAAGATCATCCGGGGACTAATGAAAAACTGTTTTTT	CASSQDHPGTNEKLFF
TRBV13	NA	TRBJ2-1	TRBD2	16	TGTGCCAGCAGCCGAGGACCTAGCGGGGGGCAAGCTGAGCAGTTCTTC	CASSRGPSGGQAEQFF
TRBV6-6	NA	TRBJ1-5	NA	16	TGTGCCAGCAGTTACTCTCCGGGGGATCCCAATCAGCCCCAGCATTTT	CASSYSPGDPNQPQHF
TRBV6-1	NA	TRBJ2-7	NA	15	TGTGCCAGCAGTGTAATGGGCGAAGTTCCCTACGAGCAGTACTTC	CASSVMGEVPYEQYF
TRBV16	NA	TRBJ2-3	TRBD1	16	TGTGCCAGCAGCCAATCGACAGGGGCGATGGGGGATACGCAGTATTTT	CASSQSTGAMGDTQYF
TRBV4-2	few	TRBJ2-7	NA	15	TGTGCCAGCAGCCAAGATCGAGGCAGGGGAGACGAGCAGTACTTC	CASSQDRGRGDEQYF
TRBV18	NA	TRBJ2-3	TRBD2	18	TGTGCCAGCTCACCCGGGACTAGCGGGGGCCCCGGGGCAGATACGCAGTATTTT	CASSPGTSGGPGADTQYF
TRBV27	NA	TRBJ1-2	NA	15	TGTGCCAGCAGTTTAGGTCCCAGGGGCGGTTATGGCTACACCTTC	CASSLGPRGGYGYTF
TRBV4-2	NA	TRBJ1-6	NA	15	TGTGCCAGCAGCCAAGAGGCCTTACATAATTCACCCCTCCACTTT	CASSQEALHNSPLHF
TRBV4-1	NA	TRBJ2-2	NA	16	TGCGCCAGCAGCCAAGATGTCGCCAGGAGGACCGGGGAGCTGTTTTTT	CASSQDVARRTGELFF
TRBV4-1	NA	TRBJ1-3	NA	16	TGCGCCAGCAGCCAACCGACAGCGCTCTCTGGAAACACCATATATTTT	CASSQPTALSGNTIYF
TRBV5-6	NA	TRBJ1-2	NA	16	TGTGCCAGCAGCTTGGCTCTCTTAGATACCACCCGCGGCTACACCTTC	CASSLALLDTTRGYTF
TRBV2	NA	TRBJ2-1	TRBD2	14	TGTGCCAGCAGGGCTGGGGGGGTCTACAATGAGCAGTTCTTC	CASRAGGVYNEQFF
TRBV10-3	NA	TRBJ2-2	NA	13	TGTGCCATCAGTGAGTCGGAGGCCGGGGAGCTGTTTTTT	CAISESEAGELFF
TRBV19	NA	TRBJ2-1	NA	18	TGTGCCAGTAGTATACAGGGAGGACGAGGTAGGTCCTACAATGAGCAGTTCTTC	CASSIQGGRGRSYNEQFF
TRBV18	NA	TRBJ2-3	NA	17	TGTGCCAGCTCACCTAGTGAAGACATACCCCCCACAGATACGCAGTATTTT	CASSPSEDIPPTDTQYF
TRBV6-5	NA	TRBJ1-5	NA	15	TGTGCCAGCAGTTCCGCTATTCCGGGCAATCAGCCCCAGCATTTT	CASSSAIPGNQPQHF
TRBV12-5	NA	TRBJ2-2	NA	13	TGTGCTAGTGGTTTAGGGGAAATCGGGGAGCTGTTTTTT	CASGLGEIGELFF
TRBV7-9	NA	TRBJ1-6	TRBD1	17	TGTGCCAGCAGCTTAGGGCAGGGGGCCTCCTATAATTCACCCCTCCACTTT	CASSLGQGASYNSPLHF
TRBV6-6	NA	TRBJ1-1	NA	14	TGTGCCGGGCGGCACACTGGACAGAACACTGAAGCTTTCTTT	CAGRHTGQNTEAFF
TRBV29-1	NA	TRBJ2-5	TRBD1	13	TGCAGCGCGCCCGGGACAGGGATGGAGACCCAGTACTTC	CSAPGTGMETQYF
TRBV18	NA	TRBJ2-3	NA	14	TGTGCCAGCTCACGGGCAGGGCCCACAGATACGCAGTATTTT	CASSRAGPTDTQYF
TRBV10-2	NA	TRBJ2-7	TRBD2	11	TGCGCCAGCATGACTAGCGGGAAGCAGTACTTC	CASMTSGKQYF
TRBV18	NA	TRBJ2-7	TRBD1	15	TGTGCCAGCTCACCACCGGGACAGGGATCCTACGAGCAGTACTTC	CASSPPGQGSYEQYF